The clone carrying this T cell receptor beta chain was picked up a small number of times. Its target is not known. The data originate from a study of cytomegalovirus exposure and HLA in healthy donors. V was shortened by 0 bases and J by 6 bases, with 11 bases between the two germline ends. This CDR3 is built from 15 residues. Germline CDR1 and CDR2: MNHEY and SVGAGI. The PCR used 60 Vbeta and 13 Jbeta primers. Data came from immunoSEQ multiplex PCR; TCRdb stores just in-frame clones and leaves some out. The sample holds approximately 170,000 clones, around two thirds seen once. General study results and limits: It was assumed in the presence/absence analyses that sequencing depth was roughly uniform across donors.

The TCR comes from a middle-aged man in good health and CMV-seronegative. This sequence joins TRBV6-5 and TRBJ2-2, with D tentatively TRBD1 (6 bases). Sequenced sample: PBMCs. CDR3: CASSYSNQGSGELFF. The CDR3 coding sequence is TGTGCCAGCAGTTACTCGAATCAGGGGTCCGGGGAGCTGTTTTTT.